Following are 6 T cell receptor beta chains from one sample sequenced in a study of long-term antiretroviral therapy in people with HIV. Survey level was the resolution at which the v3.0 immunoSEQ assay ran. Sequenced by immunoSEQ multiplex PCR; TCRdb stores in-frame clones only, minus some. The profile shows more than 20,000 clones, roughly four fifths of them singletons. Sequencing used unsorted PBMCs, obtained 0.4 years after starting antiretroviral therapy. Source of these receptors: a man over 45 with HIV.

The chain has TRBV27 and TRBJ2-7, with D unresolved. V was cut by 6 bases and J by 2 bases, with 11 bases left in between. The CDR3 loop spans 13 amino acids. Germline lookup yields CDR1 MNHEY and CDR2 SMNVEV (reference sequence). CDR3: CASSRAGPYEQYF. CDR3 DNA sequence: TGTGCCAGCAGCCGGGCTGGCCCCTACGAGCAGTACTTC.

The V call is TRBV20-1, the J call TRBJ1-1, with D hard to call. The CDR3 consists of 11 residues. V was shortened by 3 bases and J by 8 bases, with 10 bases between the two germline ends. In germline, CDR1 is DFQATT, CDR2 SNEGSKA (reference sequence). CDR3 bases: TGCAGTGCTAGCTGGGAAGGAGAAGCTTTCTTT. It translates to CSASWEGEAFF.

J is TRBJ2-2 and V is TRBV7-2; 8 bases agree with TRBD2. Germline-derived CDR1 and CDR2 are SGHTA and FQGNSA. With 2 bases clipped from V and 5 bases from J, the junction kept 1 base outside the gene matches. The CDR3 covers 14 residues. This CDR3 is CASSLTGGTGELFF. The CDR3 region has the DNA TGTGCCAGCAGCTTAACGGGGGGGACCGGGGAGCTGTTTTTT. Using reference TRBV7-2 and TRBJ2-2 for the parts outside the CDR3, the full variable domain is GAGVSQSPSNKVTEKGKDVELRCDPISGHTALYWYRQSLGQGLEFLIYFQGNSAPDKSGLPSDRFSAERTGGSVSTLTIQRTQQEDSAVYLCASSLTGGTGELFFGEGSRLTVL.

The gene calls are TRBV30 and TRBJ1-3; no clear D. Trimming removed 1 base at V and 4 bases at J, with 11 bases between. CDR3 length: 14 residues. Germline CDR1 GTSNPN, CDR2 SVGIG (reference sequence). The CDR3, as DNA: TGTGCCTGGAGTGGGGATCACGTCGGAAACACCATATATTTT. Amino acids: CAWSGDHVGNTIYF.

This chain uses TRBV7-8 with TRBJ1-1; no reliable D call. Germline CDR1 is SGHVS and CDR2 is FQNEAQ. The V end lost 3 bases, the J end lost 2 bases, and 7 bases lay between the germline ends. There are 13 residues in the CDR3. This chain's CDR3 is CASSFAQNTEAFF. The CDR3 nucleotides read TGTGCCAGCAGCTTTGCACAAAACACTGAAGCTTTCTTT. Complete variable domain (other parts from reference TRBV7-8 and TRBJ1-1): GAGVSQSPRYKVAKRGQDVALRCDPISGHVSLFWYQQALGQGPEFLTYFQNEAQLDKSGLPSDRFFAERPEGSVSTLKIQRTQQEDSAVYLCASSFAQNTEAFFGQGTRLTVV.

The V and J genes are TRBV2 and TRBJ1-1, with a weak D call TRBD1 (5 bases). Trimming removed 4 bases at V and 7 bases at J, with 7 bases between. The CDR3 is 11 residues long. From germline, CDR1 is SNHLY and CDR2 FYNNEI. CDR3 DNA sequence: TGTGCCAGCAGTGCCAGGGATGAAGCTTTCTTT. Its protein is CASSARDEAFF.